This T cell receptor (beta chain) was found in a study of blood T cell repertoires in COVID-19. Overall study: COVID-19 samples, acute and convalescent, were from the United States, Italy and Spain. The cDNA or gDNA used as material had been derived from T cells, B-cell-depleted T cells, or PBMCs.

In the authors' workflow: Cell counts per sample came from amplifying reference gene primers. Assay used: immunoSEQ multiplex PCR; TCRdb lists only in-frame clones, some missing. The V and J calls and clone size were taken over from that table, and D and trimming were inferred from the DNA. The data show about 190,000 clones, 84% seen once. CDR1 and CDR2 (germline): SGHTA, FQGNSA. V was trimmed by 1 base and J by 1 base, leaving 12 bases between them. This CDR3 has 16 residues. The sample consisted of peripheral blood. The receptor was isolated from a woman in her 70s with active or convalescent COVID-19. This chain connects TRBV7-2 to TRBJ2-3; possibly TRBD1 for D (6 bases). The CDR3 DNA reads TGTGCCAGCAGCTTAGGGGCAGGGGTCCGCACAGATACGCAGTATTTT. Translation gives CASSLGAGVRTDTQYF.